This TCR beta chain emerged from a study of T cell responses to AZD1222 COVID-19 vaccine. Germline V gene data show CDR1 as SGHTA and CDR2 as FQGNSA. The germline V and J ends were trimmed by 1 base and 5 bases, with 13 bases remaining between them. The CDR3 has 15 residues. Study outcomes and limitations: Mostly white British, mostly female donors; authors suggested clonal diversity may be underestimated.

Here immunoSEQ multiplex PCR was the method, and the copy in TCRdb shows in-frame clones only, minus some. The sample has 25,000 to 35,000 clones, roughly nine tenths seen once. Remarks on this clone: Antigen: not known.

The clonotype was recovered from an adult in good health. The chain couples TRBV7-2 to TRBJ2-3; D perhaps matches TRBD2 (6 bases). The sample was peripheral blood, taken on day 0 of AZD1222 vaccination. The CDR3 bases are TGTGCCAGCAGCTTAGATGGGGGGTCGGGAGATACGCAGTATTTT. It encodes CASSLDGGSGDTQYF.